A selection of T cell receptor beta chains follows, all from one sample in a study of post-analysis software for immune sequencing data. TCRdb used MiXCR to reprocess the PCR reads, holding one entry per CDR3 protein. Altogether 350,000 to 450,000 distinct CDR3 sequences are present, more than 30% being singletons, with the ten largest covering 7.6%. The specimen sequenced was blood. Every receptor here comes from a girl under 10 years old with multiple sclerosis. Each CDR3 is given with its conserved first and last residue. A D gene is named only where the DNA matches it firmly. Not every row has a clone size; where given, it reads once, few, many or a size class.

abundance,v_gene,d_gene,j_gene,len,CDR3nt,CDR3aa
few,TRBV29-1,TRBD1,TRBJ2-1,15,TGCAGCCCTAGTGGACAGGGTCTTCCCTACAATGAGCAGTTCTTC,CSPSGQGLPYNEQFF
.,TRBV7-8,.,TRBJ2-5,14,TGTGCCAGCAGCTTAATCCGGATAGGAGAGACCCAGTACTTC,CASSLIRIGETQYF
.,TRBV18,.,TRBJ1-2,15,TGTGCCAGCTCACCCTCGAGGGGAGAACGGGATGGCTACACCTTC,CASSPSRGERDGYTF
.,TRBV20-1,TRBD1,TRBJ1-5,11,TGCAGTGCACCCGGACAGGGAAGGTGGCATTTT,CSAPGQGRWHF
few,TRBV15,.,TRBJ1-2,15,TGTGCCACCAGCCCCCGGCCTGCCCCTAACTATGGCTACACCTTC,CATSPRPAPNYGYTF
.,TRBV12-3/TRBV12-4,.,TRBJ2-1,14,TGTGCCAGCAGTTTAACCGAACGACGCAATGAGCAGTTCTTC,CASSLTERRNEQFF
once,TRBV10-3,TRBD1,TRBJ1-4,15,TGTGCCATCAGTGAGTCCTGGACAGGGGCTGAAAAACTGTTTTTT,CAISESWTGAEKLFF
.,TRBV7-9,.,TRBJ1-2,17,TGTGCCAGCAGCCCCCTGGAGCACGGAACCCTAAACTATGGCTACACCTTC,CASSPLEHGTLNYGYTF
.,TRBV5-1,.,TRBJ1-6,14,TGCGCCAGCAGCTTGGGACAGTCTAATTCACCCCTCCACTTT,CASSLGQSNSPLHF
.,TRBV29-1,TRBD1,TRBJ2-1,15,TGCAGCGTTGTACTTGGGACAGGGGGTTACAATGAGCAGTTCTTC,CSVVLGTGGYNEQFF
few,TRBV20-1,.,TRBJ2-4,12,TGCAGTGCTAGGAGGGAAGGGAACATTCAGTACTTC,CSARREGNIQYF
.,TRBV29-1,.,TRBJ2-1,13,TGCAGCGTCGGGGGGCGGGTGAACAATGAGCAGTTCTTC,CSVGGRVNNEQFF
.,TRBV2,TRBD2,TRBJ2-7,13,TGTGCCAGCAAGGGTAGCGGGATGTACGAGCAGTACTTC,CASKGSGMYEQYF
.,TRBV7-6,.,TRBJ2-7,17,TGTGCCAGCAGCTTAGAGGCAGTGGGACCGATGCCCTACGAGCAGTACTTC,CASSLEAVGPMPYEQYF
medium-sized,TRBV29-1,TRBD1,TRBJ2-4,11,TGCAGCGGAGGGACAGAGAACATTCAGTACTTC,CSGGTENIQYF
few,TRBV11-2,TRBD2,TRBJ2-1,15,TGTGCCAGCAGCCCCACTAGCGGGAGCCGCAATGAGCAGTTCTTC,CASSPTSGSRNEQFF
.,TRBV5-5,TRBD1,TRBJ2-3,16,TGTGCCAGCAGCCCCCGACGGACAGGGGGGACAGATACGCAGTATTTT,CASSPRRTGGTDTQYF
.,TRBV5-1,TRBD2,TRBJ2-7,14,TGCGCCAGCAGCGTTAGCGGGCCTCCCTACGAGCAGTACTTC,CASSVSGPPYEQYF
.,TRBV28,.,TRBJ2-7,14,TGTGCCAGCAGTTTGCAGGCGGTAACCTACGAGCAGTACTTC,CASSLQAVTYEQYF
few,TRBV6-2/TRBV6-3,TRBD1,TRBJ2-5,14,TGTGCCAGCCGGTCCGGGACAGGGCAAGAGACCCAGTACTTC,CASRSGTGQETQYF
.,TRBV7-9,.,TRBJ2-4,12,TGTGCCAGCAGCTTAGACCAAAACATTCAGTACTTC,CASSLDQNIQYF
.,TRBV20-1,TRBD1,TRBJ2-6,16,TGCAGTGCTCGGGACAGAACTCTCTCTGGGGCCAACGTCCGGACTTTC,CSARDRTLSGANVRTF
.,TRBV25-1,.,TRBJ2-3,14,TGTGCCAGCAGTGAAAGTTATAGCACAGATACGCAGTATTTT,CASSESYSTDTQYF
.,TRBV5-1,.,TRBJ2-7,16,TGCGCCAGCAGCTTTAGTAGACGGGAGAAGGTCTACGAGCAGTACTTC,CASSFSRREKVYEQYF